These T cell receptor beta chains were read from a single sample in a study of cytomegalovirus exposure and HLA in healthy donors. Using immunoSEQ multiplex PCR, the repertoire was profiled, and TCRdb retains in-frame clones only, with some absent. The sample records about 180,000 clones, about 78% being singletons. The sample comprised PBMCs. These receptors were collected from a woman between 45 and 60 years old in good health and CMV-seropositive. Both conserved end residues are part of each CDR3. The D gene is left open where the match is weak. Rows give clone size only sometimes, using once, few, many, or a class for an expanded clone.

j_call,v_call,clone_size,d_call,cdr3_nt,cdr3_aa
TRBJ2-5,TRBV5-8,NA,NA,TGTGCCAGCAGCTCCTCGGGGCGGAGGGGGACCCAGTACTTC,CASSSSGRRGTQYF
TRBJ2-1,TRBV2,NA,NA,TGTGCCAGCAGTGAAGCGGCCCAGACAGGCTACAATGAGCAGTTCTTC,CASSEAAQTGYNEQFF
TRBJ2-7,TRBV6-7,NA,NA,TGTGCCAGCAGTTACACAGGCGAGCAGTACTTC,CASSYTGEQYF
TRBJ2-7,TRBV7-2,NA,NA,TGTGCCAGCAGCCGCACGCGGTCCTACGAGCAGTACTTC,CASSRTRSYEQYF
TRBJ2-5,TRBV5-1,once,NA,TGCGCCAGCAGCTTGGCACAGATTACAAGTGAGACCCAGTACTTC,CASSLAQITSETQYF
TRBJ2-3,TRBV11-1,once,TRBD1,TGTGCCAGCAGCAAGGGACAGGGTGGCACAGATACGCAGTATTTT,CASSKGQGGTDTQYF
TRBJ2-5,TRBV5-6,many,TRBD2,TGTGCCAGCAGGAGGCGGGCTAGCGGGGGTATAGAGACCCAGTACTTC,CASRRRASGGIETQYF
TRBJ1-2,TRBV5-6,NA,NA,TGTGCCAGCAGCTTGGCTGACAGGTTAGGCTATGGCTACACCTTC,CASSLADRLGYGYTF
TRBJ2-3,TRBV6-5,NA,TRBD1,TGTGCCAGCAGTTACTCTGGGACAGGGGGAGATACGCAGTATTTT,CASSYSGTGGDTQYF
TRBJ1-5,TRBV6-5,NA,TRBD1,TGTGCCAGCAGCCCCGACAGGGGTAATCAGCCCCAGCATTTT,CASSPDRGNQPQHF
TRBJ2-3,TRBV7-3,NA,TRBD1,TGTGCCAGCAGCTTTGAGGGGGCCTCGGATACGCAGTATTTT,CASSFEGASDTQYF
TRBJ2-3,TRBV5-5,NA,NA,TGTGCCAGCAGCGCCGGCAACACAGGTTCTAGCACAGATACGCAGTATTTT,CASSAGNTGSSTDTQYF
TRBJ1-4,TRBV18,NA,NA,TGTGCCAGCTCACCTGGGAGTAGTAATGAAAAACTGTTTTTT,CASSPGSSNEKLFF
TRBJ2-7,TRBV15,NA,NA,TGTGCCACCAGCAGCAGGGTGAACTACGAGCAGTACTTC,CATSSRVNYEQYF
TRBJ1-5,TRBV30,once,NA,TGTGCCTGGAGTCTCACCGCGGATTATCAGCCCCAGCATTTT,CAWSLTADYQPQHF
TRBJ2-1,TRBV2,once,TRBD2,TGTGCCAGCAGAGGGACTAGCGGGGAGAGAGCTGAGCAGTTCTTC,CASRGTSGERAEQFF
TRBJ1-2,TRBV21-1,NA,NA,TGTGCCAGCAGCACGTTCGACGTTCGGGACAGGGACTCAAACTATGGCTACACCTTC,CASSTFDVRDRDSNYGYTF
TRBJ1-2,TRBV5-6,NA,TRBD1,TGTGCCAGCAGCCCTACTGGGACAGGGTCCTATGGCTACACCTTC,CASSPTGTGSYGYTF
TRBJ2-7,TRBV5-1,NA,TRBD2,TGCGCCAGCAGCCCTGGACTAGCGCAGAGCTCCTACGAGCAGTACTTC,CASSPGLAQSSYEQYF
TRBJ2-1,TRBV27,NA,NA,TGTGCCAGCAGCCTTCCCTCCGGGGGCTACAATGAGCAGTTCTTC,CASSLPSGGYNEQFF
TRBJ1-5,TRBV19,NA,NA,TGTGCCAGTAGTATGACGGGAAATCAGCCCCAGCATTTT,CASSMTGNQPQHF
TRBJ2-5,TRBV6-5,NA,TRBD2,TGTGCCAGCACCACGGGAGGGTTGGCGGAGACCCAGTACTTC,CASTTGGLAETQYF
TRBJ2-7,TRBV14,NA,NA,TGTGCCAGCAGCCCACTGACAGGCTACGAGCAGTACTTC,CASSPLTGYEQYF
TRBJ1-1,TRBV14,NA,NA,TGTGCCAGCAGCCAAGTGGGCCTGAAAGCTTTCTTT,CASSQVGLKAFF
TRBJ2-3,TRBV9,NA,NA,TGTGCCAGCAGCCGGACTATCGATGCGAAAGATACGCAGTATTTT,CASSRTIDAKDTQYF
TRBJ2-5,TRBV6-6,few,TRBD1,TGTGCCACCGGGACAGGGGGGGAGACCCAGTACTTC,CATGTGGETQYF
TRBJ2-5,TRBV9,NA,TRBD2,TGTGCCAGCAGCGCCACCGGGACTAGCGGGGGGAGCCAAGAGACCCAGTACTTC,CASSATGTSGGSQETQYF
TRBJ2-2,TRBV10-3,few,NA,TGTGCCATCAGCCGGGACTCGAACACCGGGGAGCTGTTTTTT,CAISRDSNTGELFF
TRBJ1-1,TRBV10-3,NA,NA,TGTGCCATCAGTTCCCCCGGGAGCGAAGCTTTCTTT,CAISSPGSEAFF
TRBJ2-1,TRBV10-3,NA,TRBD2,TGTGCCATCAGTGACGGGACTAGCCACTCGGGTGAGCAGTTCTTC,CAISDGTSHSGEQFF
TRBJ2-5,TRBV6-5,NA,TRBD2,TGTGCCAGCAGGTGGGGCGGGGGAAGCGGAGAGACCCAGTACTTC,CASRWGGGSGETQYF
TRBJ1-3,TRBV18,NA,NA,TGTGCCAGCTCACCACCGGGGGGGACGTTTGGAAACACCATATATTTT,CASSPPGGTFGNTIYF
TRBJ2-7,TRBV5-1,NA,TRBD1,TGCGCCAGCAGCCCGGTGGGGACAGGTTTCTACGAGCAGTACTTC,CASSPVGTGFYEQYF
TRBJ2-5,TRBV18,NA,NA,TGTGCCAGCTCAGCAACCGGGATACAAGAGACCCAGTACTTC,CASSATGIQETQYF
TRBJ1-5,TRBV4-2,NA,TRBD1,TGTGCCAGCAGCAGTGATACAGGGGGCAATCAGCCCCAGCATTTT,CASSSDTGGNQPQHF
TRBJ1-1,TRBV6-5,NA,TRBD1,TGTGCCAGCAGTCCCCAGGGACAGGGAACTGAAGCTTTCTTT,CASSPQGQGTEAFF
TRBJ2-1,TRBV9,NA,NA,TGTGCCAGCAGCGTAGGAATGTGGCAGAACAATGAGCAGTTCTTC,CASSVGMWQNNEQFF
TRBJ1-5,TRBV15,NA,TRBD1,TGTGCCACCAGCAGTCCAGGGACAGGAGCCCAGCATTTT,CATSSPGTGAQHF
TRBJ1-6,TRBV5-1,NA,NA,TGCGCCAGCAGCCTCGGACGGGAGAATAATTCACCCCTCCACTTT,CASSLGRENNSPLHF
TRBJ1-4,TRBV6-1,few,NA,TGTGCCAGCAGTGAAGTTGGAGAGAGTGAAAAACTGTTTTTT,CASSEVGESEKLFF
TRBJ2-7,TRBV5-6,NA,NA,TGTGCCAGCAGCTTGGCCGCCTACGAGCAGTACTTC,CASSLAAYEQYF
TRBJ2-7,TRBV30,NA,NA,TGTGCCTGGAGTGACTACGACGAGCAGTACTTC,CAWSDYDEQYF
TRBJ1-2,TRBV4-1,NA,NA,TGCGCCAGCAGCCAGACAGGCCTTGGGGGCTACACCTTC,CASSQTGLGGYTF
TRBJ2-1,TRBV6-6,once,NA,TGTGCCAGCAGTTTCCGCGGGGCGGCTGATGAGCAGTTCTTC,CASSFRGAADEQFF
TRBJ2-7,TRBV30,once,TRBD1,TGTGCCTGGAGTACAGGACAGGGGGCCTACGAGCAGTACTTC,CAWSTGQGAYEQYF
TRBJ2-7,TRBV4-1,once,NA,TGCGCCAGCAGCCCCCCAATCGGCGAGCAGTACTTC,CASSPPIGEQYF
TRBJ2-7,TRBV7-6,NA,NA,TGTGCCAGCAGCTTAGAGCAACTGAGTGGCGAGCAGTACTTC,CASSLEQLSGEQYF
TRBJ2-5,TRBV29-1,NA,TRBD2,TGCAGCGTTGCCCGGGGTCTAGCGGGGGGCAGGGGGGAGACCCAGTACTTC,CSVARGLAGGRGETQYF